What follows describes a single TCR beta chain. The method was immunoSEQ multiplex PCR; TCRdb's version includes in-frame clones alone and lacks a portion of them. This table holds tens of thousands of clones, around 97% found once. This record comes from a study of technical replicates of blood from a few donors. With 0 bases removed from V and 5 bases from J, the gap between germline ends came to 19 bases. The CDR3 totals 17 residues. The V gene's germline CDR1 is ENHRY and CDR2 SYGVKD. Sequencing was done on a sample of T cells isolated from PBMCs. The V gene is TRBV10-3, the J gene TRBJ1-2; TRBD1 might be the D (6 bases). The source is a human donor in good health. The CDR3 region is CAISESSWPRTVYGYTF. CDR3 sequence (DNA): TGTGCCATCAGTGAGTCTTCGTGGCCCCGGACAGTTTATGGCTACACCTTC.